Listed here are 15 T cell receptor beta chains from one sample, sequenced in a study of OX40 agonist ivuxolimab in advanced cancers. TCRdb's table, derived via immunoSEQ multiplex PCR, lists solely in-frame clones and lacks some. The sample carries about 77,000 clones, 80% to 90% recorded once. Sequenced here: CD4+ or CD8+ T cells sorted from blood, sampled in a trial of the OX40 agonist ivuxolimab. The receptor source for this set is an adult with an advanced solid tumor such as melanoma, head and neck, liver or kidney cancer.

The CDR3 DNA reads as TGTGCCTGGAGTGTACGAGGGAAGAACACTGAAGCTTTCTTT. Translation gives CAWSVRGKNTEAFF. The chain uses TRBV30 and TRBJ1-1, with D unclear. There are 14 residues in the CDR3. From germline, CDR1 is GTSNPN and CDR2 SVGIG (reference sequence). Between the trimmed V and J ends, which lost 0 bases and 1 base, there was a span of 9 bases. The full variable domain, in which reference TRBV30 and TRBJ1-1 provide the parts outside the CDR3, is SQTIHQWPATLVQPVGSPLSLECTVEGTSNPNLYWYRQAAGRGLQLLFYSVGIGQISSEVPQNLSASRPQDRQFILSSKKLLLSDSGFYLCAWSVRGKNTEAFFGQGTRLTVV.

This clone occurred once. V usage is TRBV5-4 and J usage is TRBJ1-5; D unclear. The CDR3 is 13 amino acids. V lost 0 bases to trimming and J lost 9 bases, with 10 bases between them. The germline CDR1 and CDR2 sequences are SGHNT and YYREEE (reference sequence). The CDR3 DNA reads as TGTGCCAGCAGCTTGGGAGGGTATGGGCCCCAGCATTTT. This translates into CASSLGGYGPQHF. Looking up the rest from reference TRBV5-4 and TRBJ1-5 gives the full variable domain: ETGVTQSPTHLIKTRGQQVTLRCSSQSGHNTVSWYQQALGQGPQFIFQYYREEENGRGNFPPRFSGLQFPNYSSELNVNALELDDSALYLCASSLGGYGPQHFGDGTRLSIL.

This clone came up once. CDR3 residues: CASSLGVTGELFF. DNA for the CDR3: TGTGCCAGCAGCTTGGGGGTCACCGGGGAGCTGTTTTTT. This chain connects TRBV5-6 to TRBJ2-2; D remains ambiguous. This CDR3 comprises 13 residues. V was clipped by 0 bases and J by 4 bases, with 4 bases between them. Germline V gene sequence: CDR1 SGHDT, CDR2 YYEEEE.

This clone is a singleton in its sample. The chain has TRBV2 and TRBJ1-3, with TRBD1 identical over 9 bases. The CDR3 is 14 amino acids. The germline CDR1 and CDR2 sequences are SNHLY and FYNNEI. V was pared by 5 bases and J by 8 bases, with 7 bases of the junction left unmatched. Here the CDR3 DNA reads TGTGCCAGCAGTCTCCGGACAGGGGTAGACACCATATATTTT. Its translation: CASSLRTGVDTIYF.

This clone was seen a few times. The chain couples TRBV2 to TRBJ2-5; tentative D call: TRBD2 (5 bases). Trimming shortened V by 3 bases and J by 5 bases, and 16 bases separated the two germline ends. Per germline, CDR1 SNHLY and CDR2 FYNNEI. The CDR3 contains 15 residues. CDR3 in amino acids: CASSDAGDVWETQYF. The CDR3 nucleotides read TGTGCCAGCAGTGACGCGGGTGATGTTTGGGAGACCCAGTACTTC.

Comments on this clone: At the DNA level, this CDR3 is encoded by other sequences in the same sample as well. The V gene is TRBV6-5, the J gene TRBJ1-1; D unresolved. The germline V gene encodes CDR1 MNHEY and CDR2 SVGAGI. The CDR3 totals 11 residues. Trimming stripped 6 bases from V and 4 bases from J, with 6 bases between. CDR3 loop: CASSGGTEAFF. DNA of the CDR3: TGTGCCAGCAGCGGAGGCACTGAAGCTTTCTTT.

The chain links TRBV14 to TRBJ1-5; D is unresolved. V was pared by 1 base and J by 7 bases, with 8 bases between. In germline, CDR1 is SGHDN, CDR2 FVKESK. The CDR3 is 13 residues long. CDR3 in DNA: TGTGCCAGCAGCCAAGGATGGCAACAGCCCCAGCATTTT. As protein: CASSQGWQQPQHF.

In its sample, this clone was seen once. The rearrangement joins TRBV4-2 to TRBJ2-3, with TRBD2 identical over 12 bases. V lost 2 bases, J lost 4 bases, and 4 bases stayed unmatched. CDR1 is LGHNA, CDR2 YNFKEQ, per germline. The CDR3 has 16 amino acids. In DNA, the CDR3 is TGTGCCAGCAGCCAACCTAGCGGGAGGGCCGCAGATACGCAGTATTTT. The encoded protein is CASSQPSGRAADTQYF.

CDR3 in DNA: TGTGCCAGTAATCCAGGGGGCTCCTACGAGCAGTACTTC. This sequence encodes CASNPGGSYEQYF. The chain recombines TRBV19 with TRBJ2-7; 7 bases map to TRBD1. CDR1 and CDR2 from the germline V gene are LNHDA and SQIVND (reference sequence). The CDR3 has 13 amino acids. The J segment lost 0 bases and the V segment lost 7 bases, leaving 3 bases of the junction unmatched.

For this clone: The junction and the germline gene differ at one end; a read error may be behind it. The gene calls are TRBV5-1 and TRBJ1-5; D not certain. This CDR3 has 13 residues. Germline V lookup: CDR1 SGHRS, CDR2 YFSETQ. This CDR3 reads CASSLDVNQPQHF. CDR3 coding DNA: TGCGCCAGCAGTTTGGATGTCAATCAGCCCCAGCATTTT.

The table lists this clone with a count of one. The rearrangement joins TRBV4-1 to TRBJ2-3, with D perhaps TRBD1 or TRBD2 (5 bases each). The CDR3 has 14 amino acids. CDR1 MGHRA and CDR2 YSYEKL come from the germline V gene. Trimming pared 4 bases from V and 2 bases from J, leaving 10 bases between. This CDR3 reads CASSLTGLTDTQYF. The CDR3 bases are TGCGCCAGCAGCCTCACAGGACTCACAGATACGCAGTATTTT.

This rearrangement joins TRBV5-1 to TRBJ2-7; 8 bases map to TRBD1. This CDR3 region has 15 residues. The junction had 11 bases not matched to a gene; V was cut back by 4 bases and J by 5 bases. Germline assignment: CDR1 SGHRS and CDR2 YFSETQ. The CDR3 loop reads CASSPGQAARNEQYF. DNA for the CDR3: TGCGCCAGCAGCCCGGGACAGGCCGCTAGGAACGAGCAGTACTTC.

The chain couples TRBV11-2 to TRBJ1-2; D unresolved. This CDR3 spans 13 amino acids. The germline CDR1 and CDR2 sequences are SGHAT and FQNNGV. Trimming pared 5 bases from V and 6 bases from J, leaving 13 bases between. CDR3 nucleotides: TGTGCCAGCAGCGTATCTTCGCTGGATGGCTACACCTTC. It yields the protein CASSVSSLDGYTF.

The chain has TRBV10-2 and TRBJ2-7; 7 bases match TRBD1. The V and J ends lost 10 bases and 5 bases, in that order; junction bases with no gene match: 11. The germline CDR1 and CDR2 sequences are WSHSY and SAAADI. This CDR3 comprises 13 residues. CDR3 bases: TGCGCCACATGGACGGGACAGTTGGACGAGCAGTACTTC. Translated: CATWTGQLDEQYF.

The V call is TRBV7-9, the J call TRBJ2-2; weak D call: TRBD2 (5 bases). The germline V and J ends were trimmed by 4 bases and 6 bases, with 9 bases remaining between them. Germline V gives CDR1 SEHNR, CDR2 FQNEAQ (reference sequence). The CDR3 loop spans 13 amino acids. The CDR3 DNA reads TGTGCCAGCAGCTCCGGGATGGCCGGGGAGCTGTTTTTT. Protein: CASSSGMAGELFF. Full variable domain (missing parts from reference TRBV7-9 and TRBJ2-2): DTGVSQNPRHKITKRGQNVTFRCDPISEHNRLYWYRQTLGQGPEFLTYFQNEAQLEKSRLLSDRFSAERPKGSFSTLEIQRTEQGDSAMYLCASSSGMAGELFFGEGSRLTVL.